These 30 T cell receptor beta chains came from one sample sequenced in a study of T cell responses to AZD1222 COVID-19 vaccine. Data came from immunoSEQ multiplex PCR; TCRdb stores just in-frame clones and leaves some out. Here the sample spans fewer than 200,000 clones, roughly nine tenths being singletons. Sequences were derived from peripheral blood, sampled on day 0 of AZD1222 vaccination. These receptors all stem from an adult in good health.

This chain connects TRBV5-8 to TRBJ2-2; TRBD1 aligns across 8 bases. The germline gives CDR1 SGHTS, CDR2 YDEGEE. The V segment lost 4 bases and the J segment 1 base; nucleotides outside the gene matches: 6. The length of the CDR3 is 16 residues. CDR3 DNA: TGTGCCAGCAGCCAATTCAGGGGGCAGAACACCGGGGAGCTGTTTTTT. This sequence encodes CASSQFRGQNTGELFF.

The chain links TRBV19 to TRBJ1-2, with TRBD1 matching over 9 bases. The V gene's germline CDR1 is LNHDA and CDR2 SQIVND (reference sequence). The CDR3 contains 15 residues. Losses at the gene ends were 5 bases for V and 7 bases for J; bases not matched to a gene: 11. The chain's CDR3 is CASSSQDRGISGYTF. The CDR3 nucleotides are TGTGCCAGTAGTTCCCAAGACAGGGGGATCAGTGGCTACACCTTC.

This chain links TRBV18 with TRBJ2-7; D remains unclear. Germline V gene data show CDR1 as KGHSH and CDR2 as LQKENI. The CDR3 runs to 14 residues. V was cut by 3 bases and J by 2 bases, with 11 bases left in between. CDR3 region: CASSPSRAPYEQYF. CDR3 nucleotides: TGTGCCAGCTCACCTTCCCGGGCCCCCTACGAGCAGTACTTC.

V gene TRBV7-9 combines with J gene TRBJ2-7, with 11 positions matching TRBD1. Germline-derived CDR1 and CDR2 are SEHNR and FQNEAQ (reference sequence). This CDR3 has 14 amino acids. V lost 3 bases, J lost 6 bases, and 4 bases stayed unmatched. The CDR3 DNA is TGTGCCAGCAGCTTCGGGACAGGGGGTCTCGAGCAGTACGTC. This translates into CASSFGTGGLEQYV.

The DNA for the CDR3 is TGTGCCAGTAGTATAGGGCAAAGGAACACTGAAGCTTTCTTT. Translation: CASSIGQRNTEAFF. The rearrangement uses TRBV19 and TRBJ1-1; D call uncertain. The CDR3 sequence is 14 residues long. Looked up from germline, CDR1 is LNHDA and CDR2 is SQIVND (reference sequence). Trimming cost V 1 base and J 1 base, with 7 bases left between them.

This chain links TRBV19 with TRBJ2-2, with TRBD1 matching 8 bases. Looked up from germline, CDR1 is LNHDA and CDR2 is SQIVND (reference sequence). There are 14 residues in the CDR3. The junction had 5 bases not matched to a gene; V was cut back by 7 bases and J by 4 bases. Here the CDR3 reads CASKRTGPTGELFF. CDR3 DNA sequence: TGTGCCAGTAAAAGGACAGGGCCCACCGGGGAGCTGTTTTTT.

The rearrangement uses TRBV3-1 (or the pseudogene TRBV3-2) and TRBJ1-5; D is unresolved. With 4 bases removed from V and 7 bases from J, the gap between germline ends came to 11 bases. The CDR3 length is 13 residues. Per germline, CDR1 LGHDT and CDR2 YNNKEL (reference sequence). The CDR3: CASSPSRIQPQHF. The CDR3 coding sequence is TGTGCCAGCAGCCCCTCTAGGATCCAGCCCCAGCATTTT.

This chain links TRBV27 with TRBJ2-2; the D call may be TRBD1 or TRBD2 (5 bases each). CDR1 and CDR2 (germline): MNHEY, SMNVEV (reference sequence). V lost 4 bases to trimming and J lost 5 bases, with 11 bases between them. This CDR3 region has 14 residues. CDR3 sequence reads: CASSYEGWTGELFF. The CDR3 DNA reads TGTGCCAGCAGTTATGAGGGGTGGACCGGGGAGCTGTTTTTT.

The V call is TRBV19, the J call TRBJ2-3, with a weak D call TRBD2 (7 bases). Germline CDR1 and CDR2: LNHDA and SQIVND (reference sequence). CDR3 size: 17 residues. V lost 3 bases and J 3 bases, leaving 19 bases between the germline ends. CDR3 sequence reads: CASSMGHGGQWTDTQYF. The CDR3 nucleotides are TGTGCCAGTAGTATGGGGCACGGGGGGCAGTGGACAGATACGCAGTATTTT.

CDR3 protein: CASSSGYTGELFF. CDR3 nucleotides: TGTGCCAGTAGTAGCGGTTACACCGGGGAGCTGTTTTTT. The chain recombines TRBV19 with TRBJ2-2; D uncertain. The germline gives CDR1 LNHDA, CDR2 SQIVND (reference sequence). The CDR3 is made up of 13 amino acids. Trimming cost V 4 bases and J 3 bases, with 6 bases left between them.

This rearrangement joins TRBV6-6 to TRBJ2-7; 9 bases map to TRBD1. The CDR3 is 12 amino acids. With 4 bases clipped from V and 7 bases from J, the junction kept 2 bases outside the gene matches. Germline-derived CDR1 and CDR2 are MNHNY and SVGAGI (reference sequence). This CDR3 is CASSSGQGEQYF. The CDR3 region has the DNA TGTGCCAGCAGTTCGGGACAGGGAGAGCAGTACTTC.

The V call is TRBV7-9, the J call TRBJ2-1; no firm D call. Germline V CDR1 and CDR2: SEHNR, FQNEAQ (reference sequence). V lost 2 bases, J lost 13 bases, and 9 bases lay in between. CDR3 length: 11 amino acids. The CDR3 DNA sequence: TGTGCCAGCAGCTTATTGACGTATCAGTTCTTC. This encodes CASSLLTYQFF.

The genes are TRBV27 and TRBJ2-7, with D maybe TRBD1 (6 bases). With 5 bases removed from V and 0 bases from J, the gap between germline ends came to 11 bases. From germline, CDR1 is MNHEY and CDR2 SMNVEV (reference sequence). The CDR3 contains 14 residues. The CDR3 DNA reads TGTGCCAGCAGTCCGACAGGCAGCTCCTACGAGCAGTACGTC. Encoded protein: CASSPTGSSYEQYV.

This rearrangement joins TRBV28 to TRBJ1-1; D not certain. Germline CDR1 and CDR2: MDHEN and SYDVKM. The CDR3 spans 15 residues. The V and J ends lost 6 bases and 6 bases respectively, with 20 bases between them. For the CDR3, the DNA is TGTGCCAGCAGGCCAAACGTGCTACCATCGTCTGAAGCTTTCTTT. Protein sequence: CASRPNVLPSSEAFF.

With respect to this clone: The junction differs from germline at one of its ends, possibly a read error. This rearrangement joins TRBV6-2 or TRBV6-3 to TRBJ2-3; no reliable D call. The CDR3 has 15 residues. Germline assignment: CDR1 MNHEY and CDR2 SVGEGT. This chain's CDR3 is CASSNSELNTDTQYF. CDR3 coding DNA: TGTGCCAGCAGTAACTCTGAATTAAACACAGATACGCAGTATTTT.

The chain combines TRBV28 with TRBJ1-3, with TRBD1 as a possible D gene (5 bases). Germline CDR1 reads MDHEN; CDR2 reads SYDVKM. The V end lost 10 bases, the J end lost 0 bases, and 13 bases lay between the germline ends. The CDR3 has 14 amino acids. The CDR3 DNA reads as TGTGCCATCAAAAGTGGGGGCTCTGGAAACACCATATATTTT. It yields the protein CAIKSGGSGNTIYF.

The chain uses TRBV28 and TRBJ2-7; no reliable D call. V was pared by 8 bases and J by 2 bases, with 13 bases between. Germline assignment: CDR1 MDHEN and CDR2 SYDVKM. The CDR3 runs 13 residues. CDR3 in DNA: TGTGCCAGCTATCAGGACCATACCTACGAGCAGTACTTC. It specifies CASYQDHTYEQYF.

The chain joins TRBV6-2 or TRBV6-3 to TRBJ1-4; 7 bases line up with TRBD1. The V gene's germline CDR1 is MNHEY and CDR2 SVGEGT. The V segment lost 6 bases and the J segment 4 bases; nucleotides outside the gene matches: 11. This CDR3 has 16 amino acids. The CDR3 DNA sequence: TGTGCCAGCAGCTCCGTTCCTCACAGGGGTAATGAAAAACTGTTTTTT. It is translated as CASSSVPHRGNEKLFF.

CDR3 bases: TGTGCCAGCAGTAAACTCGGACTAGCGGGGGAGACCCAGTACTTC. Translated, it gives CASSKLGLAGETQYF. The gene calls are TRBV28 and TRBJ2-5; 12 bases align to TRBD2. The CDR3 covers 15 residues. V was clipped by 5 bases and J by 5 bases; unmatched bases: 6. Looked up from germline, CDR1 is MDHEN and CDR2 is SYDVKM.

V is TRBV4-3 and J is TRBJ2-1; D is perhaps TRBD1 (6 bases). Between the trimmed V and J ends, which lost 2 bases and 2 bases, there was a span of 13 bases. The germline gives CDR1 LGHNA, CDR2 YSLEER. The CDR3 sequence is 16 residues long. The CDR3 nucleotides read TGCGCCAGCAGCCAAATGACAGGTTTGACCTACAATGAGCAGTTCTTC. It codes for CASSQMTGLTYNEQFF.

The chain uses TRBV7-9 and TRBJ2-3, with D uncertain. Per the germline V gene, CDR1 is SEHNR and CDR2 is FQNEAQ (reference sequence). Trimming removed 4 bases at V and 1 base at J, with 12 bases between. CDR3 length: 15 amino acids. In nucleotides, the CDR3 is TGTGCCAGCAGCTCTATAGACACGCGCACAGATACGCAGTATTTT. The encoded protein is CASSSIDTRTDTQYF.

V usage is TRBV19 and J usage is TRBJ2-7; no definite D call. Looked up from germline, CDR1 is LNHDA and CDR2 is SQIVND (reference sequence). The CDR3 length is 12 residues. The V end was cut by 2 bases, the J end by 4 bases, with 6 bases between. For the CDR3, the DNA is TGTGCCAGTAGTATACCCTCTTACGAGCAGTACTTC. Its protein product is CASSIPSYEQYF. Full variable domain (outside the CDR3, taken from reference TRBV19 and TRBJ2-7): DGGITQSPKYLFRKEGQNVTLSCEQNLNHDAMYWYRQDPGQGLRLIYYSQIVNDFQKGDIAEGYSVSREKKESFPLTVTSAQKNPTAFYLCASSIPSYEQYFGPGTRLTVT.

The chain uses TRBV14 and TRBJ1-6; TRBD1 might be the D (5 bases). Trimming cost V 2 bases and J 6 bases, with 11 bases left between them. The CDR3 totals 15 residues. Germline-derived CDR1 and CDR2 are SGHDN and FVKESK. CDR3 in DNA: TGTGCCAGCAGCCAAACCGGGGGAGGTAATTCACCCCTCCACTTT. This encodes CASSQTGGGNSPLHF.

V gene TRBV6-5 combines with J gene TRBJ1-2, with D tentatively TRBD1 (5 bases). Germline CDR1 MNHEY, CDR2 SVGAGI. This CDR3 is built from 13 residues. Trimming shortened V by 7 bases and J by 8 bases, and 17 bases separated the two germline ends. CDR3 in DNA: TGTGCCAGCACTTGGGACCGATCTAAGGGCTACACCTTC. This encodes CASTWDRSKGYTF.

This clone appeared a few times. The chain links TRBV6-4 to TRBJ2-2; 10 bases are a match to TRBD2. J was trimmed by 2 bases and V by 9 bases; bases with no gene match: 3. Germline V gene data show CDR1 as MRHNA and CDR2 as SNTAGT. The CDR3 has 14 amino acids. CDR3 loop: CASSSGGNTGELFF. The CDR3 bases are TGTGCCAGTTCTAGCGGGGGAAACACCGGGGAGCTGTTTTTT.

The rearrangement uses TRBV19 and TRBJ1-5, with D possibly being TRBD1 (5 bases). Germline CDR1 reads LNHDA; CDR2 reads SQIVND (reference sequence). The V end was cut by 1 base, the J end by 11 bases, with 9 bases between. CDR3 length: 12 residues. CDR3 protein: CASSIVTEAQHF. The CDR3 bases are TGTGCCAGTAGTATAGTGACAGAAGCCCAGCATTTT. The variable domain in full, completed from reference TRBV19 and TRBJ1-5, reads DGGITQSPKYLFRKEGQNVTLSCEQNLNHDAMYWYRQDPGQGLRLIYYSQIVNDFQKGDIAEGYSVSREKKESFPLTVTSAQKNPTAFYLCASSIVTEAQHFGDGTRLSIL.

In its sample, this clone was seen once. The rearrangement uses TRBV15 and TRBJ1-2; TRBD1 is a possible D gene (6 bases). V lost 1 base, J lost 6 bases, and 15 bases lay in between. Germline values: CDR1 LNHNV, CDR2 YYDKDF (reference sequence). The CDR3 is 15 amino acids. CDR3 in DNA: TGTGCCACCAGCAGAGGGACAGCCCGGGCGAATGGCTACACCTTC. Translated: CATSRGTARANGYTF.

The V call is TRBV15, the J call TRBJ1-4; D not resolved. The CDR3 runs to 14 residues. Germline V gene data show CDR1 as LNHNV and CDR2 as YYDKDF (reference sequence). The germline V and J ends were trimmed by 0 bases and 12 bases, with 14 bases remaining between them. The CDR3 loop is CATSRDRVTGELFF. The CDR3 region has the DNA TGTGCCACCAGCAGAGACCGGGTTACCGGGGAACTGTTTTTT.

This chain links TRBV28 with TRBJ1-6; D unclear. The CDR3 has 12 amino acids. In germline, CDR1 is MDHEN, CDR2 SYDVKM. V was pared by 6 bases and J by 10 bases, with 10 bases between. CDR3 sequence: CASSPMESPLHF. The CDR3, as DNA: TGTGCCAGCAGCCCCATGGAATCACCCCTCCACTTT.

J is TRBJ1-2 and V is TRBV29-1; D call uncertain. Looked up from germline, CDR1 is SQVTM and CDR2 is ANQGSEA. CDR3 length: 11 amino acids. Trimming took 5 bases from V and 4 from J, leaving 8 bases between them. The CDR3 region is CSVKQPYGYTF. The CDR3 coding sequence is TGCAGCGTTAAACAGCCCTATGGCTACACCTTC.